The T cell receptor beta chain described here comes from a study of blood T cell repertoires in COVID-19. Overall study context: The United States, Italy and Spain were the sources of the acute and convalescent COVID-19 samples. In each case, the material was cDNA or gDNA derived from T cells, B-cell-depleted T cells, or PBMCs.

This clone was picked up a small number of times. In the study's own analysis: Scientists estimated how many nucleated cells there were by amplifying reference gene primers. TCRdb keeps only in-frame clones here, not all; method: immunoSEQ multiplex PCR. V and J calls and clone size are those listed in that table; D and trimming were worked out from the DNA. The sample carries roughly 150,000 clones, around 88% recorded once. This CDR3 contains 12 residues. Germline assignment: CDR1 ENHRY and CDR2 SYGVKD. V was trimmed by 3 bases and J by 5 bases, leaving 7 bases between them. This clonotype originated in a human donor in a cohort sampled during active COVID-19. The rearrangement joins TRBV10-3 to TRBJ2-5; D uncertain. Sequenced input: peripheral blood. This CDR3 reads CAISDFAETQYF. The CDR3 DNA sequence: TGTGCCATCAGTGATTTCGCGGAGACCCAGTACTTC.